This paragraph reports one T cell receptor (beta chain). The protocol was immunoSEQ multiplex PCR, while the TCRdb copy is restricted to in-frame clones and leaves out a portion. The data show 65,000 to 70,000 clones, about 80% seen once. The entry originates in a study of control samples from healthy donors and cancer patients. The CDR3 is made up of 14 amino acids. Germline CDR1 SQVTM, CDR2 ANQGSEA. Trimming left V 3 bases short and J 0 bases short, with 10 bases between. This sequence joins TRBV29-1 and TRBJ2-3, with no clear D. This TCR came from a woman aged 45-65 years with lung cancer. Material for sequencing was PBMCs. The DNA for the CDR3 is TGCAGCGTTGAGTCTCTGACTAGCACAGATACGCAGTATTTT. It specifies CSVESLTSTDTQYF.